Listed here are 32 T cell receptor beta chains from one sample, sequenced in a study of shared clonotypes between healthy human individuals. Profiled with immunoSEQ multiplex PCR; TCRdb holds only in-frame clones, not every one. The repertoire holds 400,000 to 600,000 clones, nearly 80% seen once, with 9.5% to 15% in the top ten. The sequenced sample consisted of PBMCs. Source of these receptors: a woman in her forties in good health. Some clones in this sample may be carry-over from other donors' samples.

The V call is TRBV5-1, the J call TRBJ1-4; 8 bases fit TRBD1. CDR1 and CDR2 from the germline V gene are SGHRS and YFSETQ. The CDR3 runs to 14 residues. V was pared by 3 bases and J by 8 bases, with 6 bases of the junction left unmatched. The CDR3 sequence: CASSSGTGGEKLFF. The CDR3 DNA sequence: TGCGCCAGCAGCTCCGGGACAGGCGGCGAAAAACTGTTTTTT. Combining the CDR3 with reference TRBV5-1 and TRBJ1-4 gives the whole variable domain KAGVTQTPRYLIKTRGQQVTLSCSPISGHRSVSWYQQTPGQGLQFLFEYFSETQRNKGNFPGRFSGRQFSNSRSEMNVSTLELGDSALYLCASSSGTGGEKLFFGSGTQLSVL.

The chain employs TRBV5-4 and TRBJ2-2; TRBD2 matches 12 bases. The CDR3 runs 16 residues. CDR1 and CDR2 from the germline V gene are SGHNT and YYREEE (reference sequence). Trimming took 4 bases from V and 7 from J; bases not matched to a gene: 8. The CDR3 coding sequence is TGTGCCAGCAGCCCCCGACTAGCGGGAGTTGACGGGGAGCTGTTTTTT. Protein sequence: CASSPRLAGVDGELFF.

V and J are TRBV19 and TRBJ2-7; 7 bases fit TRBD1. The CDR3 covers 16 residues. From germline, CDR1 is LNHDA and CDR2 SQIVND (reference sequence). V gave up 5 bases and J gave up 0 bases; unmatched junction bases: 10. CDR3 in amino acids: CASSDRVTSSSYEQYF. CDR3 coding DNA: TGTGCCAGTAGTGACAGGGTGACATCGAGCTCCTACGAGCAGTACTTC.

V usage is TRBV7-3 and J usage is TRBJ1-3; D ambiguous. This CDR3 region has 13 residues. The germline V gene encodes CDR1 SGHTA and CDR2 FQGTGA. Trimming took 5 bases from V and 2 from J, leaving 7 bases between them. CDR3 sequence reads: CASSPRAGNTIYF. The CDR3 DNA reads as TGTGCCAGCAGCCCGAGGGCTGGAAACACCATATATTTT. Complete variable domain (other parts from reference TRBV7-3 and TRBJ1-3): GAGVSQTPSNKVTEKGKYVELRCDPISGHTALYWYRQSLGQGPEFLIYFQGTGAADDSGLPNDRFFAVRPEGSVSTLKIQRTERGDSAVYLCASSPRAGNTIYFGEGSWLTVV.

With respect to this clone: This sample also contains other DNA sequences that code for the same CDR3. The chain carries TRBV2 and TRBJ2-5; 8 bases line up with TRBD1. The CDR3 spans 13 residues. CDR1 is SNHLY, CDR2 FYNNEI, per germline. V trimming: 2 bases; J trimming: 5 bases; junction bases outside the gene matches: 1. The CDR3 sequence is CASSETGGETQYF. CDR3 coding DNA: TGTGCCAGCAGTGAAACAGGGGGTGAGACCCAGTACTTC. Drawing the rest from reference TRBV2 and TRBJ2-5, the complete variable domain is EPEVTQTPSHQVTQMGQEVILRCVPISNHLYFYWYRQILGQKVEFLVSFYNNEISEKSEIFDDQFSVERPDGSNFTLKIRSTKLEDSAMYFCASSETGGETQYFGPGTRLLVL.

This chain links TRBV19 with TRBJ2-5; tentative D call: TRBD2 (6 bases). This CDR3 contains 13 residues. Germline V gene data show CDR1 as LNHDA and CDR2 as SQIVND (reference sequence). V lost 1 base, J lost 5 bases, and 8 bases lay in between. The CDR3 here is CASSIAGEETQYF. The CDR3 region has the DNA TGTGCCAGTAGTATAGCGGGGGAGGAGACCCAGTACTTC.

The J gene is TRBJ2-3, the V gene TRBV5-1; 8 bases are a match to TRBD2. The CDR3 loop spans 16 amino acids. From germline, CDR1 is SGHRS and CDR2 YFSETQ. Trimming took 5 bases from V and 2 from J; bases not matched to a gene: 10. DNA of the CDR3: TGCGCCAGCAGACCCCAGACTAGCGCTGACACAGATACGCAGTATTTT. Its protein is CASRPQTSADTDTQYF.

The chain couples TRBV4-3 to TRBJ2-7, with D unresolved. V lost 0 bases to trimming and J lost 3 bases, with 9 bases between them. The CDR3 contains 14 residues. CDR1 is LGHNA, CDR2 YSLEER, per germline. DNA of the CDR3: TGCGCCAGCAGCCAAGATGGCAAGGGCTACGAGCAGTACTTC. Translated: CASSQDGKGYEQYF.

This chain connects TRBV11-2 to TRBJ2-1; 12 bases are a match to TRBD2. This CDR3 region has 15 residues. CDR1 and CDR2 from the germline V gene are SGHAT and FQNNGV. The J segment lost 8 bases and the V segment lost 5 bases, leaving 7 bases of the junction unmatched. The CDR3 nucleotides read TGTGCCAGCAGCCCTACTAGCGGGAGGACGTATGAGCAGTTCTTC. It specifies CASSPTSGRTYEQFF.

The chain employs TRBV28 and TRBJ2-5; 8 bases align to TRBD2. Looked up from germline, CDR1 is MDHEN and CDR2 is SYDVKM. After removal of 6 bases from V and 3 bases from J, the junction contained 6 bases not matched to a gene. This CDR3 has 14 amino acids. DNA of the CDR3: TGTGCCAGCAGGGCGGGAGGCAGGAAAGAGACCCAGTACTTC. Translated, it gives CASRAGGRKETQYF.

CDR3 sequence reads: CASSTDPQRTDTQYF. The CDR3 nucleotides are TGTGCCAGCTCGACCGACCCACAAAGAACAGATACGCAGTATTTT. This sequence joins TRBV6-4 and TRBJ2-3; D remains unclear. The CDR3 has 15 residues. Trimming shortened V by 8 bases and J by 3 bases, and 18 bases separated the two germline ends. Germline V gives CDR1 MRHNA, CDR2 SNTAGT.

The chain employs TRBV5-1 and TRBJ1-1; D possibly corresponds to TRBD1 (5 bases). Deletions cut 3 bases from V and 4 bases from J, with 22 bases between. CDR3 length: 17 residues. The germline V gene has CDR1 SGHRS and CDR2 YFSETQ. The CDR3, as DNA: TGCGCCAGCAGCTCGACCACCTCTTGGGGGAAAGGCACTGAAGCTTTCTTT. It translates to CASSSTTSWGKGTEAFF.

The rearrangement links TRBV30 to TRBJ2-1, with D unclear. The CDR3 spans 13 residues. V was shortened by 0 bases and J by 3 bases, with 6 bases between the two germline ends. CDR1 and CDR2 from the germline V gene are GTSNPN and SVGIG (reference sequence). The CDR3: CAWSVGYYNEQFF. The CDR3 DNA reads as TGTGCCTGGAGTGTAGGTTACTACAATGAGCAGTTCTTC.

This chain links TRBV18 with TRBJ2-3; unclear D gene. Per the germline V gene, CDR1 is KGHSH and CDR2 is LQKENI. Between the trimmed V and J ends, which lost 1 base and 0 bases, there was a span of 8 bases. The CDR3 consists of 15 residues. The CDR3 loop reads CASSPRYTSTDTQYF. The DNA of the CDR3 is TGTGCCAGCTCACCACGGTATACTAGCACAGATACGCAGTATTTT. The full variable domain, rest sourced from reference TRBV18 and TRBJ2-3, is NAGVMQNPRHLVRRRGQEARLRCSPMKGHSHVYWYRQLPEEGLKFMVYLQKENIIDESGMPKERFSAEFPKEGPSILRIQQVVRGDSAAYFCASSPRYTSTDTQYFGPGTRLTVL.

J is TRBJ2-7 and V is TRBV2; 8 bases map to TRBD2. The CDR3 contains 15 residues. Germline V gene lookup returns CDR1 SNHLY and CDR2 FYNNEI. V lost 7 bases and J lost 6; bases outside the gene matches: 14. This CDR3 reads CASKTSGTSLTEQYF. The CDR3, as DNA: TGTGCCAGCAAGACTTCCGGGACTAGTCTGACCGAGCAGTACTTC.

This clone was detected ten times or more. V usage is TRBV6-6 and J usage is TRBJ2-7; 7 bases match TRBD1. Trimming took 5 bases from V and 1 from J; bases not matched to a gene: 8. This CDR3 region has 15 residues. CDR1 is MNHNY, CDR2 SVGAGI, per germline (reference sequence). The chain's CDR3 is CASSTYRGGSYEQYF. The CDR3 bases are TGTGCCAGCAGTACCTACAGGGGTGGGTCCTACGAGCAGTACTTC.

This clone was observed a single time. V and J are TRBV7-8 and TRBJ2-5, with 7 bases matching TRBD1. CDR3 length equals 17 residues. V lost 2 bases to trimming and J lost 1 base; unmatched junction nucleotides: 10. Germline values: CDR1 SGHVS, CDR2 FQNEAQ. CDR3: CASSLWLGQITQETQYF. The CDR3 DNA reads TGTGCCAGCAGCTTATGGTTGGGACAGATTACCCAAGAGACCCAGTACTTC.

The gene calls are TRBV19 and TRBJ1-2; no clear D. V was cut by 1 base and J by 4 bases, with 10 bases left in between. The CDR3 has 14 residues. CDR1 and CDR2 from the germline V gene are LNHDA and SQIVND (reference sequence). CDR3 in DNA: TGTGCCAGTAGTATAGGCGGATTCACCTATGGCTACACCTTC. Protein product: CASSIGGFTYGYTF.

This chain links TRBV7-3 with TRBJ2-2; D is uncertain. Trimming removed 3 bases from V and 5 bases from J, with 4 bases in between. Germline V gene data show CDR1 as SGHTA and CDR2 as FQGTGA. The CDR3 has 12 amino acids. The CDR3 sequence: CASSFGTGELFF. The CDR3, as DNA: TGTGCCAGCAGCTTCGGGACCGGGGAGCTGTTTTTT.

The chain uses TRBV5-1 and TRBJ1-4; D is undetermined. The CDR3 totals 13 residues. Germline loops: CDR1 SGHRS, CDR2 YFSETQ. V was cut by 3 bases and J by 3 bases, with 6 bases left in between. The DNA for the CDR3 is TGCGCCAGCAGCTCGCGGGCTAATGAAAAACTGTTTTTT. Translating gives CASSSRANEKLFF.

The V gene is TRBV25-1, the J gene TRBJ1-2; 9 positions match TRBD1. Looked up from germline, CDR1 is MGHDK and CDR2 is SYGVNS. The CDR3 consists of 15 residues. V lost 3 bases, J lost 5 bases, and 7 bases stayed unmatched. The CDR3 bases are TGTGCCAGCAGTGACCCCGGGACAGGGAGTTATGGCTACACCTTC. This translates into CASSDPGTGSYGYTF.

Concerning this clone itself: A far larger clone is off by one base, so a read error is likely. J is TRBJ2-7 and V is TRBV6-1, with a weak D call TRBD2 (5 bases). Germline V gives CDR1 MNHNS, CDR2 SASEGT. V dropped 10 bases and J dropped 9 bases, with 25 bases sitting between them. The CDR3 totals 14 residues. Here the CDR3 reads CATREWGAQNGQYF. CDR3 nucleotide sequence: TGTGCCACCCGGGAATGGGGTGCCCAGAACGGGCAGTACTTC.

This clone was observed a single time. This sequence joins TRBV2 and TRBJ2-7, with D possibly matching TRBD1 (5 bases). V lost 6 bases, J lost 1 base, and 19 bases lay in between. Germline loops: CDR1 SNHLY, CDR2 FYNNEI. This CDR3 spans 16 amino acids. The CDR3 DNA reads TGTGCCAGCAGAGACCTTATGGGGCAAAAATCCTACGAGCAGTACTTC. Translation: CASRDLMGQKSYEQYF.

The chain is built from TRBV5-6 and TRBJ2-5; no definite D call. The CDR3 consists of 14 residues. Germline V gene sequence: CDR1 SGHDT, CDR2 YYEEEE. V lost 3 bases and J 4 bases, leaving 13 bases between the germline ends. The CDR3 loop reads CASSWRRPRETQYF. DNA for the CDR3: TGTGCCAGCAGCTGGAGAAGGCCGAGAGAGACCCAGTACTTC.

The table lists this clone with a count of one. The V call is TRBV6-6, the J call TRBJ1-1, with D possibly being TRBD1 (6 bases). This CDR3 is built from 16 residues. Germline assignment: CDR1 MNHNY and CDR2 SVGAGI (reference sequence). Trimming pared 7 bases from V and 3 bases from J, leaving 21 bases between. The CDR3 is CASNDPGGPADTEAFF. The DNA for the CDR3 is TGTGCCAGCAACGACCCCGGGGGCCCCGCGGACACTGAAGCTTTCTTT.

CDR3 sequence reads: CSALAGPPNTGELFF. The CDR3, as DNA: TGCAGCGCTTTAGCGGGGCCCCCGAACACCGGGGAGCTGTTTTTT. The genes are TRBV29-1 and TRBJ2-2, with TRBD2 matching 8 bases. Germline V gene sequence: CDR1 SQVTM, CDR2 ANQGSEA. Trimming at V came to 7 bases and at J to 0 bases, leaving 7 bases not matched to a gene. The CDR3 length is 15 residues.

This clone was detected only once. This chain uses TRBV1 with TRBJ2-7; the D segment call TRBD1 is taken from the table without a DNA check. TRBV1 is described as a pseudogene. The CDR3 runs to 16 residues. CDR3 in amino acids: CTSSQPVGRGPYEQYF. CDR3 DNA sequence: TGCACCAGCAGCCAACCCGTGGGCAGGGGGCCCTACGAGCAGTACTTC.

This clone was detected only once. The rearrangement uses TRBV7-2 and TRBJ1-2; 8 bases match TRBD1. The CDR3 has 19 amino acids. Germline values: CDR1 SGHTA, CDR2 FQGNSA. Trimming took 5 bases from V and 0 from J; bases not matched to a gene: 17. The CDR3 coding sequence is TGTGCCAGCAGCCTCAGGGGGGGGACAGGAACATTAGCTAACTATGGCTACACCTTC. It codes for CASSLRGGTGTLANYGYTF.

This clone was observed a single time. This rearrangement joins TRBV4-2 to TRBJ2-2; 9 bases fit TRBD2. Germline values: CDR1 LGHNA, CDR2 YNFKEQ. The CDR3 runs 16 residues. Losses at the gene ends were 0 bases for V and 4 bases for J; bases not matched to a gene: 3. Here the CDR3 DNA reads TGTGCCAGCAGCCAAGAGCGGGAGGGGGGCACCGGGGAGCTGTTTTTT. Encoded protein: CASSQEREGGTGELFF.

Comments on this clone: The junction departs from the called germline gene at one end, perhaps through a read error. J is TRBJ2-1 and V is TRBV10-3, with TRBD2 matching 7 bases. This CDR3 comprises 15 residues. In germline, CDR1 is ENHRY, CDR2 SYGVKD. The CDR3, as DNA: TGTGCCATCAGTGAGTCGACGCTTACTAGCGCCCCGCGGGTCTTC. The encoded protein is CAISESTLTSAPRVF.

This clone was seen many times. This chain uses TRBV5-3 with TRBJ2-1, with TRBD2 as a possible D gene (6 bases). TRBV5-3 is filed as an ORF, its function uncertain. The CDR3 has 16 residues. Trimming removed 5 bases from V and 0 bases from J, with 15 bases in between. The CDR3 DNA sequence: TGTGCCAGAAGATTTACTAGCCGCAGCTCCTACAATGAGCAGTTCTTC. Translated, it gives CARRFTSRSSYNEQFF.

The CDR3 loop reads CASSYGRERFNEQFF. The DNA for the CDR3 is TGTGCCAGCAGTTACGGGCGGGAGCGGTTCAATGAGCAGTTCTTC. The V call is TRBV6-6, the J call TRBJ2-1; 7 nucleotides line up with TRBD2. This CDR3 spans 15 amino acids. Trimming removed 2 bases from V and 6 bases from J; junction bases left unmatched: 7. Germline V gene lookup returns CDR1 MNHNY and CDR2 SVGAGI (reference sequence).